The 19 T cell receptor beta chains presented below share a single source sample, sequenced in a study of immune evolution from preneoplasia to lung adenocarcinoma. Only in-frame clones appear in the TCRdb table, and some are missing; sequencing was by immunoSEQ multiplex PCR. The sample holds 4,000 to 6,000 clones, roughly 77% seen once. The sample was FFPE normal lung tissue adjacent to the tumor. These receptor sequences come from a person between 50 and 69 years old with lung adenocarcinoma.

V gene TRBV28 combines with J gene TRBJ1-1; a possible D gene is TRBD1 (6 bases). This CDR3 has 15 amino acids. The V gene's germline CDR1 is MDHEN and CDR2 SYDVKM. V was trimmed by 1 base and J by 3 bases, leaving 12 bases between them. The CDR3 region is CASSLSAGGHTEAFF. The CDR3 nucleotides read TGTGCCAGCAGTTTATCGGCCGGGGGGCACACTGAAGCTTTCTTT.

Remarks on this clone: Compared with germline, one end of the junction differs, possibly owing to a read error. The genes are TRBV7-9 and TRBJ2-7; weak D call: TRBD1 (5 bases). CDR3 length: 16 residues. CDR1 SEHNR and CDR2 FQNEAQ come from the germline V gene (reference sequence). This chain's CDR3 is CASSLRDSINPYKQYF. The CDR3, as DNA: TGTGCCAGCAGCTTACGAGACAGCATAAACCCCTACAAGCAGTACTTC.

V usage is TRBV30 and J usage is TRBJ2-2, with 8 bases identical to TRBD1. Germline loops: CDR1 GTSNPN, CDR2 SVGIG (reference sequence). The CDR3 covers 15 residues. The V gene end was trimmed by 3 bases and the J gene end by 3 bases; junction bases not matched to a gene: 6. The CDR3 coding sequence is TGTGCCTGGAGACCACAGGGGGTCGACACCGGGGAGCTGTTTTTT. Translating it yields CAWRPQGVDTGELFF.

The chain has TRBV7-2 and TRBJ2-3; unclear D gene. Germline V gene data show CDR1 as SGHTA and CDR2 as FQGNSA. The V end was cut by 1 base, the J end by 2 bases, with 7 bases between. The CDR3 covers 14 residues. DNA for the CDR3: TGTGCCAGCAGCTTAGGCGGCTACACAGATACGCAGTATTTT. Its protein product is CASSLGGYTDTQYF.

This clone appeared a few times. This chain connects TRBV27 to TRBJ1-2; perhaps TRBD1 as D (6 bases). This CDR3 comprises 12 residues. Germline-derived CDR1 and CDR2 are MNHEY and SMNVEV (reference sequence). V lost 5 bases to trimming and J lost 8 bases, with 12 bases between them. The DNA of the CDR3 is TGTGCCAGCAGTATCGGGGGGCAAGGCTACACCTTC. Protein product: CASSIGGQGYTF.

CDR3 bases: TGCGCCAGCAGCTTGGTTGGTGAGCAGTTCTTC. It is translated as CASSLVGEQFF. This chain uses TRBV5-1 with TRBJ2-1, with D hard to call. Trimming took off 0 bases at V and 9 bases at J, with 4 bases between the two ends. From germline, CDR1 is SGHRS and CDR2 YFSETQ. CDR3 length: 11 amino acids.

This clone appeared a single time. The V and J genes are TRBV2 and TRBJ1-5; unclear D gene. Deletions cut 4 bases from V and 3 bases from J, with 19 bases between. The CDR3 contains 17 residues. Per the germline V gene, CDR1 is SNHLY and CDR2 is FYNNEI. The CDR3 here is CASSGAVGGSSNQPQHF. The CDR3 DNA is TGTGCCAGCAGTGGGGCGGTGGGTGGCTCGTCCAATCAGCCCCAGCATTTT.

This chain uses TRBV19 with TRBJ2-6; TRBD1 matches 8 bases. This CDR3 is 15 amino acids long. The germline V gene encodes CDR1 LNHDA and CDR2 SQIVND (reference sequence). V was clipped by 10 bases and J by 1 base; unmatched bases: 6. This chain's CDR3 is CATQQGGSGANVLTF. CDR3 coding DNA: TGTGCCACCCAACAGGGGGGTTCTGGGGCCAACGTCCTGACTTTC.

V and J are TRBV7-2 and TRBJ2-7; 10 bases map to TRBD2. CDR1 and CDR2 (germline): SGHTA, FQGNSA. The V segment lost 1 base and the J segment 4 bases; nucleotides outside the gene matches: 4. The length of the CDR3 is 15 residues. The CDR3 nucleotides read TGTGCCAGCAGCTTAGGGGGACTAGCGACTTACGAGCAGTACTTC. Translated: CASSLGGLATYEQYF.

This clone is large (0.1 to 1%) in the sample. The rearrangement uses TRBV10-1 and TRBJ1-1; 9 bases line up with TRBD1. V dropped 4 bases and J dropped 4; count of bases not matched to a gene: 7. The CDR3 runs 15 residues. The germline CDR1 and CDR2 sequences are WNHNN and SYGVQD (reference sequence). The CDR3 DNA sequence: TGCGCCAGCAGTGGGACTGGGACAGGGTCCACTGAAGCTTTCTTT. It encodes CASSGTGTGSTEAFF.

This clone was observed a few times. CDR3 protein: CASRVSTNSEQFF. The CDR3 DNA follows: TGTGCCAGCAGGGTCTCGACTAACTCTGAGCAGTTCTTC. The chain links TRBV2 to TRBJ2-1, with D maybe TRBD2 (5 bases). The ends were cut back, 6 bases at V and 9 bases at J, with 15 bases in the middle. Germline V CDR1 and CDR2: SNHLY, FYNNEI. The CDR3 loop spans 13 amino acids.

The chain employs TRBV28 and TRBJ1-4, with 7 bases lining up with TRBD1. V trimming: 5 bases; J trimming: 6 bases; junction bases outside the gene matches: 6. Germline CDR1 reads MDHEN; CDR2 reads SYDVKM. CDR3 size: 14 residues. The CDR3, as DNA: TGTGCCAGCAGTAGGGACAGTAAGGATGAAAAACTGTTTTTT. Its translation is CASSRDSKDEKLFF.

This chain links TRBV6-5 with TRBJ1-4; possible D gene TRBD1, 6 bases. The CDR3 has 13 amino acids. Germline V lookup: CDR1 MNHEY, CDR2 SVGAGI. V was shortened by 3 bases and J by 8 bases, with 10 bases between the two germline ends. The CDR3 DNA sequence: TGTGCCAGCAGTTATGGGGGCGTGGAAAAACTGTTTTTT. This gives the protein CASSYGGVEKLFF.

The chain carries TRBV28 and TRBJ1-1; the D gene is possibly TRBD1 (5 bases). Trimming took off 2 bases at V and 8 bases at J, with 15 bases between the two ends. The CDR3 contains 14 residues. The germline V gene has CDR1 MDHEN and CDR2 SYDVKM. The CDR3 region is CASSLGRGDREAFF. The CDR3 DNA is TGTGCCAGCAGTTTAGGGCGGGGCGATCGGGAAGCTTTCTTT.

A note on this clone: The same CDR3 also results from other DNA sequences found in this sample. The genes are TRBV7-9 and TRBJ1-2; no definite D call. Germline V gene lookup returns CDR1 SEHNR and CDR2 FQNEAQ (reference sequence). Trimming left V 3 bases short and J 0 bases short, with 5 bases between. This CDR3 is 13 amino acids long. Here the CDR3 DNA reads TGTGCCAGCAGCTTCGGGACTAACTATGGCTACACCTTC. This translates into CASSFGTNYGYTF.

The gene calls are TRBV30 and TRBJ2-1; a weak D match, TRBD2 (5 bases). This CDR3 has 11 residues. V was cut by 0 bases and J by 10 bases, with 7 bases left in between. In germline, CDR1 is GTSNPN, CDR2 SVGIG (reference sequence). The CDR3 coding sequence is TGTGCCTGGAGTGTAGGCGGGGAGCAGTTCTTC. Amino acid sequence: CAWSVGGEQFF.

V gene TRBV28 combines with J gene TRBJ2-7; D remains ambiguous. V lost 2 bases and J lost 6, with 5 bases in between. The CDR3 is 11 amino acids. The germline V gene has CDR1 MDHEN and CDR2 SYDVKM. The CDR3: CASSLTREQYF. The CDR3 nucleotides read TGTGCCAGCAGTTTAACGCGCGAGCAGTACTTC.

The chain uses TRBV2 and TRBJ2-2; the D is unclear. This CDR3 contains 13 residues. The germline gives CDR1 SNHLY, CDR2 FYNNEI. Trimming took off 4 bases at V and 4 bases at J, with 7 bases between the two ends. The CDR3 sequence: CASSGRSTGELFF. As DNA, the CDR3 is TGTGCCAGCAGTGGACGGAGCACCGGGGAGCTGTTTTTT.

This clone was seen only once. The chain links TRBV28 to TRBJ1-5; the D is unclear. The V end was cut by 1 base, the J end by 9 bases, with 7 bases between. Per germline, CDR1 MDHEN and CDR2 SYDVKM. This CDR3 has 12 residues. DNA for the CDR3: TGTGCCAGCAGTTTATATCGTGGGCCCCAGCATTTT. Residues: CASSLYRGPQHF.